This T cell receptor beta chain is drawn from a study of blood T cell repertoires in COVID-19. Overall study context: Sample material is recorded as cDNA or gDNA derived from T cells, B-cell-depleted T cells, or PBMCs.

Recruited during active infection, patients (from Seattle) were subsequently followed longitudinally. Germline V gene data show CDR1 as MNHEY and CDR2 as SVGAGI. This CDR3 has 11 amino acids. The V gene lost 7 bases and the J gene lost 4 bases, with 7 bases spanning the gap. In the study's own analysis: Reference gene primer amplification yielded estimated nucleated cell counts. Generated by immunoSEQ multiplex PCR, the TCRdb table keeps only in-frame clones and is missing some. The DNA gave D and trimming, while V, J and clone size come from that table. The sample records 350,000 to 500,000 clones, roughly 90% being singletons.

Sequencing was done on a sample of peripheral blood. V is TRBV6-5 and J is TRBJ2-5; D uncertain. The TCR comes from a man between 18 and 35 years old with COVID-19, enrolled during active disease. The DNA of the CDR3 is TGTGCCAGCACGCACGGAGAGACCCAGTACTTC. Residues: CASTHGETQYF.